This is a list of T cell receptor beta chains from one sample in a study of blood T cell repertoires in COVID-19. Some clones are missing from TCRdb's copy, which holds only in-frame ones; the method was immunoSEQ multiplex PCR. The data hold roughly 250,000 clones, with just under 85% observed a single time. What was sequenced was peripheral blood. The receptors come from a woman of 80 years or more with acute or convalescent COVID-19. CDR3s leave out the opening cysteine and the closing phenylalanine or tryptophan.

v_gene: TRBV4-2
j_gene: TRBJ2-7
CDR3aa: ASSPGDRDDNEQY

v_gene: TRBV5-1
j_gene: TRBJ2-5
CDR3aa: ASSLAGADQETQY

v_gene: TRBV10-3
j_gene: TRBJ1-3
CDR3aa: AITGTGPGAGTIY

v_gene: TRBV11-2
j_gene: TRBJ2-1
CDR3aa: ASSLAGGGANEQF

v_gene: TRBV29-1
j_gene: TRBJ2-3
CDR3aa: SVPTLRAGASGDTQY

v_gene: TRBV7-7
j_gene: TRBJ2-3
CDR3aa: ASSSLAGGTDTQY

v_gene: TRBV28
j_gene: TRBJ1-1
CDR3aa: ASSPGQEEAF

v_gene: TRBV4-1
j_gene: TRBJ1-4
CDR3aa: ASSQPNRDEKLF

v_gene: TRBV6-2/TRBV6-3
j_gene: TRBJ2-5
CDR3aa: ASSSLGAPETQY

v_gene: TRBV7-3
j_gene: TRBJ2-2
CDR3aa: ASSATDTGELF

v_gene: TRBV5-1
j_gene: TRBJ1-1
CDR3aa: ASSFNTNTEAF